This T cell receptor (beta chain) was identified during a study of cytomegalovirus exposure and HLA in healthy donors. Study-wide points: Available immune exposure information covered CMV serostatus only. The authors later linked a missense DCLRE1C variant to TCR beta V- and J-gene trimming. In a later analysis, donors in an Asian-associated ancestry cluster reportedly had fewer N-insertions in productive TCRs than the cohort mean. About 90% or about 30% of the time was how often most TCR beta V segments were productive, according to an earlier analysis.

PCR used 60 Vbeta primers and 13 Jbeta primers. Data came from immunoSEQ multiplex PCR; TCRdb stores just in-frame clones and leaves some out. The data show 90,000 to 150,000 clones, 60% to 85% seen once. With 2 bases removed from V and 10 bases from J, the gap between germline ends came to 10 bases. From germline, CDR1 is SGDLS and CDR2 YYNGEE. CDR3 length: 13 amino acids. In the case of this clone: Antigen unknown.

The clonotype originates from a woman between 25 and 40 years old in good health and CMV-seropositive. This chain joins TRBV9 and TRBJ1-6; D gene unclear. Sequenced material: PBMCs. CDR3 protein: CASSVVRPSPLHF. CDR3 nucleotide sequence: TGTGCCAGCAGCGTGGTGCGCCCATCACCCCTCCACTTT.